One and the same sample provided the 28 T cell receptor beta chains below, sequenced in a study of shared clonotypes between healthy human individuals (dated by TCRdb to 2020 to 2022). Receptor amplification or capture employed the immunoSEQ multiplex PCR assay. TCRdb took this table from immuneACCESS and kept in-frame rearrangements with V and J called. Such tables lack part of the clones; where checked against another copy, unresolved V genes explain under half of the gap, and the rest is unexplained. The sample profile shows about 2.3 million clones; 85% to 95% of them were found once. Approximately 0.4% of the sample goes to the ten largest clones. Sequencing input: naive CD4+ T cells from PBMCs. The intended sense of this specimen's cell subset or site label: CD45RA+ positively selected. The receptors were gathered from a man in his late teens or twenties in good health. Some clones in this sample may be carry-over from other donors' samples.

This clone was counted once. In DNA, the CDR3 is TGTGCCAGCAGCCCCAGCGGTTATCAGCCCCAGCATTTT. The encoded protein is CASSPSGYQPQHF. V is TRBV25-1 and J is TRBJ1-5; D is unresolved. With 6 bases removed from V and 5 bases from J, the gap between germline ends came to 11 bases. CDR1 and CDR2 from the germline V gene are MGHDK and SYGVNS. The CDR3 spans 13 residues. The full variable domain, its missing parts supplied by reference TRBV25-1 and TRBJ1-5, is EADIYQTPRYLVIGTGKKITLECSQTMGHDKMYWYQQDPGMELHLIHYSYGVNSTEKGDLSSESTVSRIRTEHFPLTLESARPSHTSQYLCASSPSGYQPQHFGDGTRLSIL.

This clone was seen once. In DNA, the CDR3 is TGTGCCAGCAGCTTGGGTTTGACTGGCGACAATGAGCAGTTCTTC. Amino acids: CASSLGLTGDNEQFF. The chain combines TRBV5-4 with TRBJ2-1, with D unclear. Germline CDR1 SGHNT, CDR2 YYREEE (reference sequence). CDR3 length: 15 amino acids. The V end was cut by 0 bases, the J end by 5 bases, with 12 bases between.

The J gene is TRBJ2-5, the V gene TRBV5-4; the match to TRBD1 covers 7 bases. The CDR3 extends over 15 amino acids. The J segment lost 4 bases and the V segment lost 4 bases, leaving 10 bases of the junction unmatched. Germline assignment: CDR1 SGHNT and CDR2 YYREEE (reference sequence). The CDR3 here is CASSRQGAILETQYF. CDR3 DNA sequence: TGTGCCAGCAGCCGACAGGGAGCGATATTAGAGACCCAGTACTTC.

This chain uses TRBV6-1 with TRBJ2-7, with 8 nucleotides matching TRBD2. The CDR3 runs to 15 residues. The junction had 11 bases not matched to a gene; V was cut back by 8 bases and J by 2 bases. Germline-derived CDR1 and CDR2 are MNHNS and SASEGT. The DNA for the CDR3 is TGTGCCAGCCAAACTAGCGGTGGGATAGCCTACGAGCAGTACTTC. Protein sequence: CASQTSGGIAYEQYF.

The gene calls are TRBV7-6 and TRBJ1-1; D remains ambiguous. V was shortened by 0 bases and J by 2 bases, with 10 bases between the two germline ends. Germline V gene lookup returns CDR1 SGHVS and CDR2 FNYEAQ. The CDR3 is made up of 15 amino acids. The CDR3 bases are TGTGCCAGCAGCTTAGCTTACGGAAGAAACACTGAAGCTTTCTTT. Translated, it gives CASSLAYGRNTEAFF. Using reference TRBV7-6 and TRBJ1-1 for the parts outside the CDR3, the full variable domain is GAGVSQSPRYKVTKRGQDVALRCDPISGHVSLYWYRQALGQGPEFLTYFNYEAQQDKSGLPNDRFSAERPEGSISTLTIQRTEQRDSAMYRCASSLAYGRNTEAFFGQGTRLTVV.

As concerns this clone: Other nucleotide sequences in the sample specify the same CDR3. This chain links TRBV30 with TRBJ2-1; D is ambiguous. CDR3 length: 13 amino acids. V gave up 0 bases and J gave up 6 bases, with 9 bases separating them. The germline gives CDR1 GTSNPN, CDR2 SVGIG (reference sequence). CDR3 residues: CAWSVGLINEQFF. The CDR3 DNA reads TGTGCCTGGAGTGTCGGTCTTATCAATGAGCAGTTCTTC.

This chain joins TRBV5-6 and TRBJ2-3; 9 nucleotides line up with TRBD1. This CDR3 contains 14 residues. The V segment lost 4 bases and the J segment 9 bases; nucleotides outside the gene matches: 9. Germline CDR1 reads SGHDT; CDR2 reads YYEEEE. The CDR3 sequence is CASSLQEGTGTQYF. The CDR3 DNA reads as TGTGCCAGCAGCCTTCAGGAAGGGACAGGGACGCAGTATTTT.

The chain links TRBV5-1 to TRBJ2-1; D remains ambiguous. V gave up 4 bases and J gave up 6 bases, with 11 bases separating them. CDR3 length: 13 residues. Germline-derived CDR1 and CDR2 are SGHRS and YFSETQ. The CDR3 region is CASSAEPSNEQFF. For the CDR3, the DNA is TGCGCCAGCAGCGCCGAACCCAGCAATGAGCAGTTCTTC.

The chain joins TRBV7-2 to TRBJ2-3; 9 bases fit TRBD1. There are 14 residues in the CDR3. V shed 3 bases, J shed 5 bases, and the junction held 3 bases outside the gene matches. Germline assignment: CDR1 SGHTA and CDR2 FQGNSA. The CDR3 DNA sequence: TGTGCCAGCAGCTTGGGACAGGGAAGAGATACGCAGTATTTT. Residues: CASSLGQGRDTQYF. The full variable domain, its missing parts supplied by reference TRBV7-2 and TRBJ2-3, is GAGVSQSPSNKVTEKGKDVELRCDPISGHTALYWYRQSLGQGLEFLIYFQGNSAPDKSGLPSDRFSAERTGGSVSTLTIQRTQQEDSAVYLCASSLGQGRDTQYFGPGTRLTVL.

The J gene is TRBJ2-7, the V gene TRBV2; 7 bases align to TRBD1. The J segment lost 5 bases and the V segment lost 6 bases, leaving 10 bases of the junction unmatched. The CDR3 is 14 residues long. The germline gives CDR1 SNHLY, CDR2 FYNNEI. As DNA, the CDR3 is TGTGCCAGCAGACTGGACAGGACGGTAGACGAGCAGTACTTC. It specifies CASRLDRTVDEQYF.

The chain couples TRBV28 to TRBJ2-2; the match to TRBD1 covers 8 bases. The trim removed 6 bases at V and 4 bases at J, leaving 10 bases unmatched. This CDR3 region has 16 residues. Looked up from germline, CDR1 is MDHEN and CDR2 is SYDVKM. The CDR3 loop reads CASSSTGAKGTGELFF. The CDR3 DNA is TGTGCCAGCAGCTCGACAGGGGCGAAGGGCACCGGGGAGCTGTTTTTT.

The CDR3 nucleotides are TGTGCCAGCAGCGTCCAAAGTCGGACTCGCTCCTACAATGAGCAGTTCTTC. Its translation is CASSVQSRTRSYNEQFF. The chain carries TRBV9 and TRBJ2-1; D possibly corresponds to TRBD2 (5 bases). The CDR3 covers 17 residues. Trimming shortened V by 2 bases and J by 0 bases, and 15 bases separated the two germline ends. Germline V gene data show CDR1 as SGDLS and CDR2 as YYNGEE. Filled out from reference TRBV9 and TRBJ2-1, the complete variable domain reads DSGVTQTPKHLITATGQRVTLRCSPRSGDLSVYWYQQSLDQGLQFLIQYYNGEERAKGNILERFSAQQFPDLHSELNLSSLELGDSALYFCASSVQSRTRSYNEQFFGPGTRLTVL.

The rearrangement uses TRBV6-5 and TRBJ2-7; D possibly corresponds to TRBD2 (5 bases). This CDR3 spans 15 amino acids. Trimming shortened V by 6 bases and J by 1 base, and 16 bases separated the two germline ends. The germline V gene has CDR1 MNHEY and CDR2 SVGAGI. CDR3 amino acids: CASSLYFEGSYEQYF. Here the CDR3 DNA reads TGTGCCAGCAGCCTCTATTTCGAGGGATCCTACGAGCAGTACTTC.

The chain combines TRBV7-8 with TRBJ1-2; TRBD1 is a possible D gene (6 bases). Germline-derived CDR1 and CDR2 are SGHVS and FQNEAQ. This CDR3 has 14 amino acids. The V and J ends lost 2 bases and 3 bases respectively, with 10 bases between them. The CDR3 loop reads CASSLQTGYYGYTF. CDR3 DNA: TGTGCCAGCAGCTTACAGACAGGATACTATGGCTACACCTTC.

The chain uses TRBV5-1 and TRBJ2-2, with TRBD2 matching 13 bases. V dropped 4 bases and J dropped 6; count of bases not matched to a gene: 12. In germline, CDR1 is SGHRS, CDR2 YFSETQ. The CDR3 is 18 residues long. CDR3 amino acids: CASSDGLAGAWDPGELFF. The CDR3 nucleotides are TGCGCCAGCAGCGACGGACTAGCGGGAGCCTGGGATCCCGGGGAGCTGTTTTTT.

The rearrangement joins TRBV5-1 to TRBJ2-1; maybe TRBD1 (6 bases). The CDR3 contains 15 residues. The V and J ends lost 4 bases and 0 bases respectively, with 11 bases between them. CDR1 and CDR2 (germline): SGHRS, YFSETQ. The CDR3 loop is CASSSLTGSYNEQFF. The CDR3 DNA is TGCGCCAGCAGCAGTCTGACAGGCTCCTACAATGAGCAGTTCTTC.

This clone has a single count. The chain carries TRBV4-1 and TRBJ2-1, with D tentatively TRBD2 (6 bases). Trimming left V 8 bases short and J 3 bases short, with 14 bases between. Germline loops: CDR1 MGHRA, CDR2 YSYEKL. CDR3 length: 14 residues. The DNA for the CDR3 is TGCGCCAGCCAACAAAGGACTAACTACAATGAGCAGTTCTTC. Translating it yields CASQQRTNYNEQFF.

J is TRBJ1-1 and V is TRBV4-1, with D possibly matching TRBD1 (6 bases). Trimming removed 4 bases at V and 2 bases at J, with 14 bases between. Germline CDR1 is MGHRA and CDR2 is YSYEKL. The CDR3 runs 15 residues. CDR3 in DNA: TGCGCCAGCAGCCCTTACAGGGAGGGCAACACTGAAGCTTTCTTT. As protein: CASSPYREGNTEAFF.

The rearrangement joins TRBV5-1 to TRBJ2-1; D is possibly TRBD1 (7 bases). Germline V gives CDR1 SGHRS, CDR2 YFSETQ. The CDR3 runs to 15 residues. Trimming took 3 bases from V and 7 from J, leaving 17 bases between them. The CDR3 DNA reads as TGCGCCAGCAGCTCGTTAGCAGGGGGGCGGAATGAGCAGTTCTTC. Protein: CASSSLAGGRNEQFF.

The chain links TRBV4-2 to TRBJ2-1; the D is unclear. Germline loops: CDR1 LGHNA, CDR2 YNFKEQ. The V gene lost 5 bases and the J gene lost 8 bases, with 16 bases spanning the gap. This CDR3 has 14 residues. The DNA for the CDR3 is TGTGCCAGCAGCGCGGATCCAGCCGCGGATGAGCAGTTCTTC. It translates to CASSADPAADEQFF.

The chain recombines TRBV30 with TRBJ1-4, with D maybe TRBD1 (6 bases). Germline CDR1 is GTSNPN and CDR2 is SVGIG (reference sequence). V was trimmed by 5 bases and J by 8 bases, leaving 12 bases between them. There are 12 residues in the CDR3. CDR3 region: CAWGQIREKLFF. CDR3 sequence (DNA): TGTGCCTGGGGACAGATAAGGGAAAAACTGTTTTTT.

This clone was picked up one time. The chain employs TRBV7-8 and TRBJ2-5; 13 nucleotides line up with TRBD2. V lost 5 bases, J lost 4 bases, and 7 bases stayed unmatched. Germline V CDR1 and CDR2: SGHVS, FQNEAQ. The CDR3 is 16 amino acids. This CDR3 reads CASSRTSGRVGETQYF. In DNA, the CDR3 is TGTGCCAGCAGCCGAACTAGCGGGAGGGTTGGAGAGACCCAGTACTTC.

The V call is TRBV6-5, the J call TRBJ1-1; a weak D match, TRBD1 (5 bases). V lost 11 bases, J lost 0 bases, and 10 bases lay in between. The CDR3 totals 12 residues. Germline V lookup: CDR1 MNHEY, CDR2 SVGAGI. CDR3 in amino acids: CAAGGLNTEAFF. CDR3 bases: TGTGCCGCCGGGGGGTTGAACACTGAAGCTTTCTTT.

This chain uses TRBV28 with TRBJ2-5, with D possibly being TRBD1 or TRBD2 (5 bases each). The CDR3 sequence is 15 residues long. With 6 bases removed from V and 2 bases from J, the gap between germline ends came to 16 bases. Germline lookup yields CDR1 MDHEN and CDR2 SYDVKM. The CDR3 DNA follows: TGTGCCAGCAGCACGGGACGGTGGACTCAAGAGACCCAGTACTTC. Its protein product is CASSTGRWTQETQYF.

CDR3 amino acids: CASHRGLDFYGYTF. CDR3 DNA: TGTGCCAGCCACAGGGGGCTGGATTTCTATGGCTACACCTTC. The gene calls are TRBV19 and TRBJ1-2, with TRBD1 identical over 9 bases. The CDR3 loop spans 14 amino acids. The germline V gene encodes CDR1 LNHDA and CDR2 SQIVND (reference sequence). V lost 9 bases and J lost 4; bases outside the gene matches: 9.

The gene calls are TRBV11-2 and TRBJ1-3; 12 bases map to TRBD1. Germline V gives CDR1 SGHAT, CDR2 FQNNGV. This CDR3 comprises 15 residues. With V trimmed by 5 bases and J by 11 bases, 10 bases remained unmatched. The CDR3 loop is CASSGPGQGASAIYF. CDR3 coding DNA: TGTGCCAGCAGCGGTCCGGGACAGGGGGCTTCGGCCATATATTTT.

The gene calls are TRBV5-4 and TRBJ2-7; 7 positions agree with TRBD1. The CDR3 contains 13 residues. Germline values: CDR1 SGHNT, CDR2 YYREEE (reference sequence). The trim removed 4 bases at V and 4 bases at J, leaving 5 bases unmatched. CDR3 amino acids: CASSGTGVYEQYF. CDR3 nucleotide sequence: TGTGCCAGCAGCGGCACAGGGGTTTACGAGCAGTACTTC.

Note on this clone: Other DNA sequences in this specimen translate into the identical CDR3. The chain joins TRBV30 to TRBJ1-5; D unresolved. V lost 3 bases and J 0 bases, leaving 6 bases between the germline ends. Germline V lookup: CDR1 GTSNPN, CDR2 SVGIG (reference sequence). The CDR3 length is 13 residues. CDR3 sequence reads: CAWSRDSNQPQHF. The CDR3 DNA reads TGTGCCTGGAGCAGAGATAGCAATCAGCCCCAGCATTTT.